Shown below are 9 T cell receptor beta chains from a single sample sequenced in a study of blood T cell repertoires in COVID-19. Assay: immunoSEQ multiplex PCR; the TCRdb copy retains only in-frame clones and omits some. The data contain 280,000 or so clones, approximately 83% of them seen just once; the ten biggest clones take up roughly 2%. The sample was PBMCs or T cells enriched from blood (not recorded which). The receptor source for this set is a man in his thirties or forties who had recovered from COVID-19.

This rearrangement joins TRBV6-6 to TRBJ1-6, with D perhaps matching TRBD1 (6 bases). This CDR3 region has 16 residues. Germline CDR1 and CDR2: MNHNY and SVGAGI (reference sequence). The V gene lost 1 base and the J gene lost 6 bases, with 13 bases spanning the gap. DNA for the CDR3: TGTGCCAGCAGTTACTTGAGGGGGGGCCGTAATTCACCCCTCCACTTT. It yields the protein CASSYLRGGRNSPLHF.

The chain employs TRBV7-9 and TRBJ2-7; no reliable D call. Per the germline V gene, CDR1 is SEHNR and CDR2 is FQNEAQ (reference sequence). The ends were cut back, 5 bases at V and 3 bases at J, with 17 bases in the middle. The CDR3 loop spans 15 amino acids. The DNA of the CDR3 is TGTGCCAGCAGCCTAACAGCCACATTAAACTACGAGCAGTACTTC. It is translated as CASSLTATLNYEQYF.

The rearrangement joins TRBV6-5 to TRBJ1-3, with TRBD1 matching 7 bases. This CDR3 region has 15 residues. Losses at the gene ends were 9 bases for V and 4 bases for J; bases not matched to a gene: 12. Germline lookup yields CDR1 MNHEY and CDR2 SVGAGI. Here the CDR3 DNA reads TGTGCCAGTACAAGATACCAGGGGGGCGGAAACACCATATATTTT. This encodes CASTRYQGGGNTIYF.

The J gene is TRBJ1-5, the V gene TRBV10-3; a possible D gene is TRBD1 (5 bases). In germline, CDR1 is ENHRY, CDR2 SYGVKD. The V and J ends lost 6 bases and 2 bases respectively, with 11 bases between them. This CDR3 comprises 14 residues. Written as DNA, the CDR3 is TGTGCCATCAGCCGGGGAGGGGGCAATCAGCCCCAGCATTTT. Its translation is CAISRGGGNQPQHF.

The rearrangement joins TRBV7-9 to TRBJ2-7, with TRBD1 matching over 9 bases. This CDR3 comprises 13 residues. CDR1 and CDR2 from the germline V gene are SEHNR and FQNEAQ (reference sequence). V trimming: 6 bases; J trimming: 2 bases; junction bases outside the gene matches: 2. CDR3 bases: TGTGCCAGCAGAAGGGACAGGGCCTACGAGCAGTACTTC. Translation gives CASRRDRAYEQYF.

The rearrangement uses TRBV29-1 and TRBJ2-1; 10 bases are shared with TRBD1. This CDR3 contains 18 residues. CDR1 is SQVTM, CDR2 ANQGSEA, per germline. V gave up 8 bases and J gave up 1 base; unmatched junction bases: 17. The CDR3 coding sequence is TGCAGCTCGTCACCGGGACAGGGGAGGAGTGCGTCCTACAATGAGCAGTTCTTC. The encoded protein is CSSSPGQGRSASYNEQFF.

The chain uses TRBV27 and TRBJ1-6, with D perhaps TRBD1 (5 bases). The germline CDR1 and CDR2 sequences are MNHEY and SMNVEV (reference sequence). The CDR3 loop spans 15 amino acids. The germline V and J ends were trimmed by 2 bases and 8 bases, with 13 bases remaining between them. CDR3: CASSLIPGWDSPLHF. CDR3 coding DNA: TGTGCCAGCAGTTTAATACCAGGGTGGGATTCACCCCTCCACTTT.

V gene TRBV19 combines with J gene TRBJ1-3; D perhaps matches TRBD1 (5 bases). The CDR3 consists of 15 residues. The V gene lost 5 bases and the J gene lost 8 bases, with 19 bases spanning the gap. Germline values: CDR1 LNHDA, CDR2 SQIVND (reference sequence). The CDR3 nucleotides are TGTGCCAGTAGTGCCGCACCACAGGATTGGGACACCATATATTTT. Translated, it gives CASSAAPQDWDTIYF.

J is TRBJ2-5 and V is TRBV30; tentatively, D is TRBD2 (7 bases). This CDR3 comprises 15 residues. In germline, CDR1 is GTSNPN, CDR2 SVGIG (reference sequence). Trimming cost V 1 base and J 4 bases, with 16 bases left between them. CDR3 DNA: TGTGCCTGGAGTGCCGGTTTGGGGGGGCGAGAGACCCAGTACTTC. Translation gives CAWSAGLGGRETQYF.